A selection of T cell receptor beta chains follows, all from one sample in a study of tumor-infiltrating T cells and Merkel cell polyomavirus. Using immunoSEQ multiplex PCR, the repertoire was profiled, and TCRdb retains in-frame clones only, with some absent. The data contain about 3,000 clones, about four fifths of them singletons. The source material was tumor tissue. The receptors shown here come from a man aged 45-65 years with Merkel cell carcinoma. CDR3s include the opening cysteine and the closing phenylalanine or tryptophan. D genes are given only for firm matches. A clone size is listed for some rows: how often the clone was seen (once, few, many), or a class if it is expanded.

j_gene: TRBJ1-4; d_gene: TRBD1; abundance: -; v_gene: TRBV5-1; CDR3nt: TGCGCCAGCAGCCCGGGACAGGGGACCGAAAAACTGTTTTTT; CDR3aa: CASSPGQGTEKLFF
j_gene: TRBJ2-2; d_gene: -; abundance: -; v_gene: TRBV5-1; CDR3nt: TGCGCCAGCAGCTTGGCGATCCCTTCCACCTATGCGGACACCGGGGAGCTGTTTTTT; CDR3aa: CASSLAIPSTYADTGELFF
j_gene: TRBJ1-2; d_gene: -; abundance: -; v_gene: TRBV10-1; CDR3nt: TGCGCCAGCAGGGTAACAGCTTTCTATGGCTACACCTTC; CDR3aa: CASRVTAFYGYTF
j_gene: TRBJ2-1; d_gene: TRBD2; abundance: -; v_gene: TRBV6-1; CDR3nt: TGTGCCAGCAGTATAGGTCAGCGGGGGGGCCATGAGCAGTTCTTC; CDR3aa: CASSIGQRGGHEQFF
j_gene: TRBJ2-2; d_gene: -; abundance: -; v_gene: TRBV7-9; CDR3nt: TGTGCCAGCAGCTTATTCAGCCCGGGCACCGGGGAGCTGTTTTTT; CDR3aa: CASSLFSPGTGELFF
j_gene: TRBJ1-3; d_gene: -; abundance: -; v_gene: TRBV5-6; CDR3nt: TGTGCCAGCAGCATACATGCCCAAAACACCATATATTTT; CDR3aa: CASSIHAQNTIYF
j_gene: TRBJ2-1; d_gene: -; abundance: -; v_gene: TRBV7-9; CDR3nt: TGTGCCAGCAGCCCAACGCAGACTAATGAGCAGTTCTTC; CDR3aa: CASSPTQTNEQFF
j_gene: TRBJ2-7; d_gene: TRBD1; abundance: -; v_gene: TRBV19; CDR3nt: TGTGCCAGTAGTCGGACAGGGGGGATCTACGAGCAGTACTTC; CDR3aa: CASSRTGGIYEQYF
j_gene: TRBJ2-1; d_gene: TRBD1; abundance: -; v_gene: TRBV5-6; CDR3nt: TGCGCCAGCAGCCTCGGGACAGGCTCCTACAATGAGCAGTTCTTC; CDR3aa: CASSLGTGSYNEQFF
j_gene: TRBJ2-1; d_gene: TRBD1; abundance: -; v_gene: TRBV4-2; CDR3nt: TGTGTCAGCAGCCAAGATTGGGGACAGAGGGGCAATGAGCAGTTCTTC; CDR3aa: CVSSQDWGQRGNEQFF
j_gene: TRBJ1-1; d_gene: -; abundance: -; v_gene: TRBV5-1; CDR3nt: TGCGCCAGCAGGGCAGGGTCTTATACGAACACTGAAGCTTTCTTT; CDR3aa: CASRAGSYTNTEAFF
j_gene: TRBJ2-7; d_gene: -; abundance: -; v_gene: TRBV10-3; CDR3nt: TGTGCCATCAGTGGCCAAGGACAGCACTACGAGCAGTACTTC; CDR3aa: CAISGQGQHYEQYF
j_gene: TRBJ2-1; d_gene: TRBD2; abundance: -; v_gene: TRBV7-8; CDR3nt: TGTGCCAGCAGCTTAGGGACTAGCGGGGTTAATGAGCAGTTCTTC; CDR3aa: CASSLGTSGVNEQFF
j_gene: TRBJ2-3; d_gene: TRBD2; abundance: -; v_gene: TRBV4-2; CDR3nt: TGTGCCAGCAGCCAAGCGGGGGGGCCCACAGATACGCAGTATTTT; CDR3aa: CASSQAGGPTDTQYF
j_gene: TRBJ1-2; d_gene: -; abundance: -; v_gene: TRBV2; CDR3nt: TGTGCCAGCAGTGAAGCGGGGCTATCCTATGGCTACACCTTC; CDR3aa: CASSEAGLSYGYTF
j_gene: TRBJ2-5; d_gene: -; abundance: -; v_gene: TRBV9; CDR3nt: TGTGCCAGCAGCGAGAGGGGGGGACAAGAGACCCAGTACTTC; CDR3aa: CASSERGGQETQYF
j_gene: TRBJ2-7; d_gene: -; abundance: -; v_gene: TRBV7-9; CDR3nt: TGTGCCAGCAGCATTTCCGCCGGCGAGCAGTACTTC; CDR3aa: CASSISAGEQYF
j_gene: TRBJ1-3; d_gene: -; abundance: -; v_gene: TRBV5-8; CDR3nt: TGTGCCAGCAGCGCGGTTTTCTCTGGAAACACCATATATTTT; CDR3aa: CASSAVFSGNTIYF
j_gene: TRBJ1-6; d_gene: TRBD1; abundance: -; v_gene: TRBV6-5; CDR3nt: TGTGCCAGCAACAGGGGCCCAAATTCACCCCTCCACTTT; CDR3aa: CASNRGPNSPLHF
j_gene: TRBJ2-3; d_gene: TRBD1; abundance: -; v_gene: TRBV29-1; CDR3nt: TGCAGCGTTGACTCGGGACAGGGGAGTGCAGATACGCAGTATTTT; CDR3aa: CSVDSGQGSADTQYF
j_gene: TRBJ2-7; d_gene: TRBD1; abundance: -; v_gene: TRBV12-5; CDR3nt: TGTGCTAGTGGTTTGGACAGGGGTTACGAGCAGTACTTC; CDR3aa: CASGLDRGYEQYF
j_gene: TRBJ2-1; d_gene: -; abundance: few; v_gene: TRBV20-1; CDR3nt: TGCAGTGCTAGTATGAGAAATGAGCAGTTCTTC; CDR3aa: CSASMRNEQFF
j_gene: TRBJ2-1; d_gene: -; abundance: -; v_gene: TRBV5-6; CDR3nt: TGTGCCAGCAGCTTGTGGGCCACCAATGAGCAGTTCTTC; CDR3aa: CASSLWATNEQFF
j_gene: TRBJ2-2; d_gene: -; abundance: hyperexpanded; v_gene: TRBV6-6; CDR3nt: TGTGCCAGCAGTTACTCGGTCCGGACCGGGGAGCTGTTTTTT; CDR3aa: CASSYSVRTGELFF
j_gene: TRBJ2-5; d_gene: TRBD1; abundance: -; v_gene: TRBV4-3; CDR3nt: TGCGCCAGCAGCCAAGAATCAGACAGGGAGAGGTTAGAGACCCAGTACTTC; CDR3aa: CASSQESDRERLETQYF
j_gene: TRBJ2-1; d_gene: -; abundance: -; v_gene: TRBV4-2; CDR3nt: TGTGCCAGCAGCCAAGATGTTGCGTTCGAGCAGTTCTTC; CDR3aa: CASSQDVAFEQFF
j_gene: TRBJ1-2; d_gene: TRBD1; abundance: -; v_gene: TRBV5-6; CDR3nt: TGTGCCAGCAGCCGACAGGGGAGCCATGGCTACACCTTC; CDR3aa: CASSRQGSHGYTF
j_gene: TRBJ1-4; d_gene: -; abundance: -; v_gene: TRBV11-2; CDR3nt: TGTGCCAGCAGCCTCCTGGGGGCAGGGTGGGCGGAAAAACTGTTTTTT; CDR3aa: CASSLLGAGWAEKLFF
j_gene: TRBJ2-2; d_gene: -; abundance: -; v_gene: TRBV4-2; CDR3nt: TGTGCCAGCAGCCAAGATCCAGAGCAGGGGGGCTCCGGGGAGCTGTTTTTT; CDR3aa: CASSQDPEQGGSGELFF
j_gene: TRBJ1-2; d_gene: -; abundance: -; v_gene: TRBV4-3; CDR3nt: TGCGCCAGCAGCTCCATAACGGGCTATGGCTACACCTTC; CDR3aa: CASSSITGYGYTF
j_gene: TRBJ1-2; d_gene: -; abundance: -; v_gene: TRBV15; CDR3nt: TGTGCCACCAGCAGAGGAGTCGCTAGAGGCTACACCTTC; CDR3aa: CATSRGVARGYTF
j_gene: TRBJ1-5; d_gene: -; abundance: -; v_gene: TRBV2; CDR3nt: TGTGCCAGCAGCGCGACAGTGAATCAGCCCCAGCATTTT; CDR3aa: CASSATVNQPQHF
j_gene: TRBJ1-2; d_gene: -; abundance: once; v_gene: TRBV6-5; CDR3nt: TGTGCCAGCAGTGCTGGGGTAGGGGGTGGAGGTGGCTACACCTTC; CDR3aa: CASSAGVGGGGGYTF
j_gene: TRBJ2-3; d_gene: -; abundance: -; v_gene: TRBV5-6; CDR3nt: TGTGCCAGCAGCTTGACAGGCCGCACAGATACGCAGTATTTT; CDR3aa: CASSLTGRTDTQYF
j_gene: TRBJ1-2; d_gene: -; abundance: -; v_gene: TRBV4-1; CDR3nt: TGCGCCAGCAGCCACCCTGTAAAGCGGACGGGGAGAGACGCCTATGGCTACACCTTC; CDR3aa: CASSHPVKRTGRDAYGYTF
j_gene: TRBJ2-1; d_gene: -; abundance: -; v_gene: TRBV7-5; CDR3nt: TGTGTCAGAAGCGACAGGGGGCGCACCGGTGGCTCCTACAATGAGCAGTTCTTC; CDR3aa: CVRSDRGRTGGSYNEQFF
j_gene: TRBJ2-5; d_gene: -; abundance: -; v_gene: TRBV19; CDR3nt: TGTGCCAGCCGGGGTGGTGAGACCCAGTACTTC; CDR3aa: CASRGGETQYF
j_gene: TRBJ2-3; d_gene: TRBD2; abundance: -; v_gene: TRBV5-6; CDR3nt: TGTGCCAGCAGCTTGGTGGGTAGCGGGGTCGATACGCAGTATTTT; CDR3aa: CASSLVGSGVDTQYF
j_gene: TRBJ1-1; d_gene: -; abundance: few; v_gene: TRBV4-1; CDR3nt: TGCGCCAGCAGCCAAGATAAGGGGCCCACTGAAGCTTTCTTT; CDR3aa: CASSQDKGPTEAFF
j_gene: TRBJ1-1; d_gene: -; abundance: -; v_gene: TRBV7-9; CDR3nt: TGTGCCAGCAGCTTAGCACGGTTGACAGAAGCTTTCTTT; CDR3aa: CASSLARLTEAFF
j_gene: TRBJ2-5; d_gene: TRBD2; abundance: -; v_gene: TRBV2; CDR3nt: TGTGCCAGAACCCCTGGACTAGCGGGGGCCTCAGGCCAAGAGACCCAGTACTTC; CDR3aa: CARTPGLAGASGQETQYF
j_gene: TRBJ1-1; d_gene: -; abundance: -; v_gene: TRBV10-3; CDR3nt: TGTGCCATCAGAACAGATTGGACTGAAGCTTTCTTT; CDR3aa: CAIRTDWTEAFF
j_gene: TRBJ2-3; d_gene: TRBD2; abundance: -; v_gene: TRBV7-9; CDR3nt: TGTGCCAGCAGCTTAGGTGCGGGGGGGCCAGATACGCAGTATTTT; CDR3aa: CASSLGAGGPDTQYF
j_gene: TRBJ2-7; d_gene: -; abundance: -; v_gene: TRBV18; CDR3nt: TGTGCCAGCTCACCACCGGAGGGCCTTAGCTCCTACGAGCAGTACTTC; CDR3aa: CASSPPEGLSSYEQYF
j_gene: TRBJ2-5; d_gene: -; abundance: -; v_gene: TRBV7-6; CDR3nt: TGTGCCAGCAGCTCGACCGGACAGCTAGACCAGTACTTC; CDR3aa: CASSSTGQLDQYF
j_gene: TRBJ1-5; d_gene: -; abundance: -; v_gene: TRBV29-1; CDR3nt: TGCAGCGTTCAACAGGGAGGCAATCAGCCCCAGCATTTT; CDR3aa: CSVQQGGNQPQHF
j_gene: TRBJ2-3; d_gene: -; abundance: -; v_gene: TRBV10-1; CDR3nt: TGCGCCAGCAGTGAGTCTGCGAGGACTACCCAGAGCACAGATACGCAGTATTTT; CDR3aa: CASSESARTTQSTDTQYF
j_gene: TRBJ2-5; d_gene: -; abundance: -; v_gene: TRBV18; CDR3nt: TGTGCCAGCTCACAGGGAGCTGGAGAGACCCAGTACTTC; CDR3aa: CASSQGAGETQYF
j_gene: TRBJ1-1; d_gene: TRBD1; abundance: -; v_gene: TRBV29-1; CDR3nt: TGCAGCGTTGAACTCACCGGGACAGGAGCTTTCTTT; CDR3aa: CSVELTGTGAFF
j_gene: TRBJ1-1; d_gene: TRBD1; abundance: -; v_gene: TRBV2; CDR3nt: TGTGCCATTGACAGGGGGAACACTGAAGCTTTCTTT; CDR3aa: CAIDRGNTEAFF
j_gene: TRBJ2-2; d_gene: -; abundance: -; v_gene: TRBV29-1; CDR3nt: TGCAGCGTTGATGGGGAACAAGTCGGAGGCGGGGAGCTGTTTTTT; CDR3aa: CSVDGEQVGGGELFF
j_gene: TRBJ1-2; d_gene: TRBD1; abundance: -; v_gene: TRBV19; CDR3nt: TGTGCCAGTAGTACAGCCGGGACAGGGGGCTTTGGCTACACCTTC; CDR3aa: CASSTAGTGGFGYTF